These T cell receptor beta chains were read from a single sample in a study of blood T cell repertoires in COVID-19. The repertoire was sequenced with immunoSEQ multiplex PCR; TCRdb's copy has only in-frame clones and lacks some. Among about 140,000 clones listed, roughly 88% were seen once. What was sequenced was peripheral blood. The origin of the receptors is a man between 60 and 70 years old with active or convalescent COVID-19. CDR3s leave out the opening cysteine and the closing phenylalanine or tryptophan.

TRBV5-1,TRBJ2-1,ASNRVVGANYNEQF
TRBV30,TRBJ1-5,AWSGTGAYQPQH
TRBV7-9,TRBJ2-5,ASSPPGQGGETQY
TRBV7-2,TRBJ2-1,ASRPPGGYTDEQF
TRBV5-1,TRBJ2-1,ASSLKAGQGGHEQF
TRBV9,TRBJ2-7,ASSVSETGSYEQY
TRBV6-2/TRBV6-3,TRBJ1-5,ASSYGRRNNQPQH
TRBV6-1,TRBJ2-2,ASSEFHRYTGELF
TRBV10-3,TRBJ1-6,AISAGNSPLH
TRBV5-1,TRBJ2-4,ATGAGGPGNIQY
TRBV5-1,TRBJ2-7,ASSWGALYEQY
TRBV3-1/TRBV3-2,TRBJ1-2,ASSQDWQTLRGYT
TRBV12-3/TRBV12-4,TRBJ2-5,ASSLGEGETQY
TRBV9,TRBJ1-3,ASSLRGYSGNTIY
TRBV10-3,TRBJ2-7,AISGDTPYEQY
TRBV12-5,TRBJ2-2,ASGLVVVSGRPATGELF
TRBV4-3,TRBJ2-5,ASSHPSGIKLAGRWGETQY
TRBV12-5,TRBJ2-2,ASGLGTANTGELF
TRBV7-3,TRBJ2-2,ASSHRRESGELF
TRBV28,TRBJ1-5,ASSGGQASNQPQH
TRBV28,TRBJ1-1,ASARDRVEDEAF
TRBV9,TRBJ1-4,ASSVLHGGGEKLF
TRBV7-3,TRBJ2-7,ASSPRVGAREEQY
TRBV18,TRBJ2-6,ASSPRQGAGANVLT
TRBV6-5,TRBJ1-5,ASSYSGGGQPQH
TRBV6-5,TRBJ1-1,ASSWGRQGTGTEAF
TRBV10-2,TRBJ2-1,ASSSSGTIYNEQF
TRBV2,TRBJ2-1,ASSPLALYGEQF
TRBV5-1,TRBJ1-1,ASSQRTGGARAF
TRBV5-1,TRBJ2-6,ASSHRQGNSGANVLT
TRBV5-1,TRBJ2-1,ASSPRTSSDYEQF
TRBV24-1,TRBJ1-4,ATRTPAARGTNEKLF
TRBV6-2/TRBV6-3,TRBJ2-1,ASSYASRGAYNEQF
TRBV27,TRBJ1-1,ASSLGLTNTEAF
TRBV6-4,TRBJ2-2,ASSREGQSTGELF
TRBV24-1,TRBJ1-1,ATSDSGRGNTEAF
TRBV10-1,TRBJ2-5,ASRAGQGETQY
TRBV27,TRBJ2-1,ASSLRLIKYNEQF
TRBV7-8,TRBJ2-3,ASSSPRHRGYTDTQY
TRBV18,TRBJ2-2,ASSPGTGDTGELF
TRBV27,TRBJ2-3,AVGAGTDTQY
TRBV28,TRBJ2-2,ASRRLAGANTGELF
TRBV7-8,TRBJ2-5,ASSFRLSGTRAETQY
TRBV5-1,TRBJ1-1,ASSPGGTGNTEAF
TRBV28,TRBJ2-7,ASSHPLAGFDEQY
TRBV19,TRBJ1-5,ASSTGWQPQH
TRBV4-3,TRBJ1-2,ASSQRRDRGPYGYT
TRBV19,TRBJ2-5,ASSAQEGAAQY
TRBV4-2,TRBJ1-5,ASSQDEGGVTLPQH
TRBV27,TRBJ2-5,ASSLQGGGTGSMQTQY
TRBV19,TRBJ1-5,ASSMTGIKQPQH
TRBV24-1,TRBJ2-1,ATSDRTSGYNEQF
TRBV12-2,TRBJ2-7,ASRWVTGRPVSYEQY
TRBV7-3,TRBJ2-1,ASSPSPSSYNEQF
TRBV15,TRBJ1-5,ATAAGQGGRGQPQH
TRBV19,TRBJ2-3,ASSGAPGLAGEVADTQY
TRBV27,TRBJ2-7,ASSFKAGGGYEQY